What follows is one T cell receptor (beta chain) and its context. Its antigen is as yet unknown. This was the immunoSEQ v3.0 assay at survey level. Sequencing was intended to reach about 35,000-50,000 T-cell genomes per sample. Data came from immunoSEQ multiplex PCR; TCRdb stores just in-frame clones and leaves some out. The repertoire holds some 35,000 clones, with 82% as singletons. These data belong to a study of long-term antiretroviral therapy in people with HIV. Overall study results and limits: The clones with expansion before ART were dominant in the repertoire at all time points.

This CDR3 contains 19 residues. Trimming pared 0 bases from V and 0 bases from J, leaving 18 bases between. Germline CDR1 SGHKS, CDR2 YYEKEE (reference sequence). Here the sequenced sample was unsorted PBMCs, taken 0.6 years after starting antiretroviral therapy. The genes are TRBV5-5 and TRBJ1-4; tentative D call: TRBD1 (6 bases). This sequence was found in a man between 18 and 29 years old with HIV. The CDR3 DNA sequence: TGTGCCAGCAGCTTGGGTCGTCAGGGGTTACTCTCAACTAATGAAAAACTGTTTTTT. Residues: CASSLGRQGLLSTNEKLFF.